The 27 T cell receptor beta chains listed next were all sequenced from one sample in a study of blood T cell repertoires in COVID-19. The table came from immunoSEQ multiplex PCR; TCRdb's copy has only in-frame clones and leaves some out. Of 200,000 or so clones detected, approximately 79% appear once; the ten largest clones hold approximately 15%. Input material: peripheral blood. Receptors originate from a man aged 55 to 70 with active or convalescent COVID-19.

Concerning this clone: This sample includes further DNA sequences coding for the same CDR3. The chain links TRBV6-5 to TRBJ2-3; 7 nucleotides match TRBD2. Germline CDR1 is MNHEY and CDR2 is SVGAGI. The CDR3 runs 14 residues. V gave up 6 bases and J gave up 1 base; unmatched junction bases: 4. CDR3 protein: CASSRSGRTDTQYF. CDR3 DNA: TGTGCCAGCAGCCGTAGCGGGCGCACAGATACGCAGTATTTT.

As concerns this clone: At one end, the junction sequence differs from germline, possibly due to a read error. The chain employs TRBV5-6 and TRBJ2-3; 9 bases are shared with TRBD2. Germline V gene data show CDR1 as SGHDT and CDR2 as YYEEEE. This CDR3 comprises 14 residues. The CDR3 sequence is CASSPLAGTDTQYF. Here the CDR3 DNA reads TGTGCCAGCAGCCCACTAGCGGGCACCGATACGCAGTATTTT.

The J gene is TRBJ2-7, the V gene TRBV5-6; 9 nucleotides match TRBD2. Germline CDR1 SGHDT, CDR2 YYEEEE. V was pared by 3 bases and J by 1 base, with 11 bases of the junction left unmatched. The CDR3 extends over 17 amino acids. The CDR3 DNA reads as TGTGCCAGCAGCTCTGGAATCGGTAGCGGGGGATCCTACGAGCAGTACTTC. It is translated as CASSSGIGSGGSYEQYF. Filled out from reference TRBV5-6 and TRBJ2-7, the complete variable domain reads DAGVTQSPTHLIKTRGQQVTLRCSPKSGHDTVSWYQQALGQGPQFIFQYYEEEERQRGNFPDRFSGHQFPNYSSELNVNALLLGDSALYLCASSSGIGSGGSYEQYFGPGTRLTVT.

The V call is TRBV6-4, the J call TRBJ1-2; 9 bases are shared with TRBD1. CDR1 and CDR2 (germline): MRHNA, SNTAGT. V was pared by 2 bases and J by 7 bases, with 5 bases of the junction left unmatched. This CDR3 spans 14 amino acids. CDR3 in DNA: TGTGCCAGCAGTGACCGGACAGGGGTTGGTGGCTACACCTTC. It is translated as CASSDRTGVGGYTF.

This chain joins TRBV5-1 and TRBJ2-7; TRBD1 might be the D (7 bases). Germline CDR1 SGHRS, CDR2 YFSETQ. V gave up 2 bases and J gave up 3 bases, with 9 bases separating them. The CDR3 runs to 13 residues. CDR3 nucleotide sequence: TGCGCCAGCAGCTTCCAGGGGGGCTACGAGCAGTACTTC. Its translation: CASSFQGGYEQYF.

V and J are TRBV4-1 and TRBJ2-2, with TRBD1 matching 9 bases. Germline-derived CDR1 and CDR2 are MGHRA and YSYEKL. V shed 2 bases, J shed 9 bases, and the junction held 16 bases outside the gene matches. The CDR3 sequence is 18 residues long. The CDR3 coding sequence is TGCGCCAGCAGCCAATTATCTACCGGGACAGGGCGAAGGCGGGAGCTGTTTTTT. Protein sequence: CASSQLSTGTGRRRELFF.

V usage is TRBV4-3 and J usage is TRBJ2-7; the D gene is possibly TRBD2 (5 bases). Trimming pared 4 bases from V and 6 bases from J, leaving 13 bases between. Germline loops: CDR1 LGHNA, CDR2 YSLEER. The CDR3 length is 13 residues. The DNA for the CDR3 is TGCGCCAGCAGCCCCCGCCGAGGGTCCGAGCAGTACTTC. Translation: CASSPRRGSEQYF.

The rearrangement joins TRBV7-3 to TRBJ2-1, with D perhaps matching TRBD1 (5 bases). CDR3 length: 13 residues. Germline V gene sequence: CDR1 SGHTA, CDR2 FQGTGA. Trimming removed 1 base at V and 7 bases at J, with 8 bases between. CDR3 amino acids: CASSLKGANEQFF. The CDR3 region has the DNA TGTGCCAGCAGCTTAAAAGGGGCTAATGAGCAGTTCTTC.

This clone was seen only once. This chain connects TRBV24-1 to TRBJ1-5; TRBD1 is a possible D gene (6 bases). From germline, CDR1 is KGHDR and CDR2 SFDVKD. This CDR3 contains 14 residues. V was shortened by 5 bases and J by 9 bases, with 16 bases between the two germline ends. This chain's CDR3 is CATSAPTGSGPQHF. The CDR3 coding sequence is TGTGCCACCAGTGCACCGACAGGTTCGGGGCCCCAGCATTTT.

Worth noting for this clone: This CDR3 is also generated by other DNA sequences in the sample. The rearrangement uses TRBV6-5 and TRBJ2-7, with TRBD2 matching 7 bases. The CDR3 extends over 12 amino acids. CDR1 and CDR2 from the germline V gene are MNHEY and SVGAGI. Germline trimming cut 5 bases from V and 4 bases from J; bases unmatched to any gene: 2. The CDR3 bases are TGTGCCAGCAGTCCCGGGGGGTACGAGCAGTACTTC. This encodes CASSPGGYEQYF.

The chain combines TRBV2 with TRBJ1-1, with D possibly matching TRBD1 (5 bases). The CDR3 runs to 13 residues. Trimming removed 6 bases from V and 0 bases from J, with 8 bases in between. Germline V gives CDR1 SNHLY, CDR2 FYNNEI. The CDR3 loop is CASRAGLNTEAFF. The CDR3 nucleotides read TGTGCCAGCAGGGCAGGGTTGAACACTGAAGCTTTCTTT.

A remark on this clone: One end of the junction is discordant with germline, which a read error may explain. Other DNA sequences of this sample code for an identical CDR3. The chain is built from TRBV18 and TRBJ2-1; TRBD2 aligns across 8 bases. The CDR3 sequence is 15 residues long. Germline V CDR1 and CDR2: KGHSH, LQKENI. The CDR3 protein is CASSPLGGGRNEQFF. In DNA form, the CDR3 reads TGTGCCAGCTCGCCACTCGGGGGGGGGAGAAATGAGCAGTTCTTC.

V and J are TRBV6-1 and TRBJ2-3; maybe TRBD2 (5 bases). V lost 2 bases and J lost 5, with 14 bases in between. This CDR3 has 15 residues. Germline CDR1 is MNHNS and CDR2 is SASEGT. Written as DNA, the CDR3 is TGTGCCAGCAGTGAAAACCCCCTTGGAGGAGATACGCAGTATTTT. Amino acids: CASSENPLGGDTQYF.

This sequence joins TRBV6-6 and TRBJ2-2; TRBD2 is a possible D gene (6 bases). This CDR3 contains 16 residues. Trimming removed 0 bases from V and 7 bases from J, with 15 bases in between. Germline V gene data show CDR1 as MNHNY and CDR2 as SVGAGI (reference sequence). The CDR3: CASSYSILGGGGELFF. The CDR3 DNA follows: TGTGCCAGCAGTTACTCGATATTGGGGGGAGGCGGGGAGCTGTTTTTT.

The sample holds many counts of this clone. The chain recombines TRBV7-9 with TRBJ2-2, with 10 bases that match TRBD2. The CDR3 loop spans 16 amino acids. V lost 0 bases to trimming and J lost 6 bases; unmatched junction nucleotides: 4. CDR1 SEHNR and CDR2 FQNEAQ come from the germline V gene (reference sequence). The CDR3 protein is CASSLAASGSPGELFF. The DNA of the CDR3 is TGTGCCAGCAGCTTAGCGGCTAGCGGGAGCCCCGGGGAGCTGTTTTTT.

The chain carries TRBV19 and TRBJ2-7; tentative D call: TRBD2 (6 bases). Germline V gene lookup returns CDR1 LNHDA and CDR2 SQIVND (reference sequence). The CDR3 is made up of 15 amino acids. V shed 6 bases and J shed 0 bases, with 15 bases lying between them. CDR3 loop: CASRPAGGHSYEQYF. For the CDR3, the DNA is TGTGCCAGTAGGCCAGCGGGCGGGCACTCCTACGAGCAGTACTTC.

This sequence joins TRBV29-1 and TRBJ1-2, with 8 bases identical to TRBD1. V lost 5 bases, J lost 6 bases, and 8 bases stayed unmatched. The CDR3 has 13 amino acids. Germline V lookup: CDR1 SQVTM, CDR2 ANQGSEA. The CDR3 loop is CSVPLGQGDGYTF. For the CDR3, the DNA is TGCAGCGTTCCCCTTGGACAGGGAGATGGCTACACCTTC.

V and J are TRBV4-2 and TRBJ2-2, with 11 bases fitting TRBD2. There are 17 residues in the CDR3. J lost 7 bases, V lost 3 bases, and 10 bases had no gene match. The germline gives CDR1 LGHNA, CDR2 YNFKEQ. CDR3 in amino acids: CASSHPLAGGPHGELFF. Here the CDR3 DNA reads TGTGCCAGCAGCCACCCGCTAGCGGGAGGCCCTCACGGGGAGCTGTTTTTT.

The V call is TRBV6-4, the J call TRBJ2-1; possible D gene TRBD1, 5 bases. The V end lost 2 bases, the J end lost 8 bases, and 13 bases lay between the germline ends. CDR1 is MRHNA, CDR2 SNTAGT, per germline. This CDR3 has 14 residues. CDR3 region: CASSDQQGRHEQFF. The CDR3 DNA sequence: TGTGCCAGCAGTGACCAGCAGGGTAGACATGAGCAGTTCTTC.

The chain has TRBV3-1 (or the pseudogene TRBV3-2) and TRBJ2-7, with D perhaps matching TRBD2 (6 bases). Germline lookup yields CDR1 LGHDT and CDR2 YNNKEL (reference sequence). V lost 0 bases and J 0 bases, leaving 12 bases between the germline ends. CDR3 size: 16 residues. The chain's CDR3 is CASSQDPAGSSYEQYF. CDR3 bases: TGTGCCAGCAGCCAAGACCCAGCGGGTAGCTCCTACGAGCAGTACTTC.

The J gene is TRBJ2-7, the V gene TRBV11-2, with D uncertain. The CDR3 has 15 amino acids. Germline CDR1 reads SGHAT; CDR2 reads FQNNGV. Trimming removed 0 bases from V and 2 bases from J, with 11 bases in between. CDR3 in DNA: TGTGCCAGCAGCTTAGATTTGGGCAGTGCCTACGAGCAGTACTTC. Its protein product is CASSLDLGSAYEQYF.

J is TRBJ2-2 and V is TRBV5-1, with a possible D match to TRBD2 (6 bases). CDR1 and CDR2 (germline): SGHRS, YFSETQ. V lost 5 bases and J lost 6, with 17 bases in between. The CDR3 totals 15 residues. The CDR3 region has the DNA TGCGCCAGCAGTTTCGGGACTCCCGGAGCCGGGGAGCTGTTTTTT. Protein: CASSFGTPGAGELFF.

CDR3 in amino acids: CASSSTDRGPTEAFF. The CDR3 DNA follows: TGTGCCAGCAGTTCCACGGACAGGGGGCCCACTGAAGCTTTCTTT. The chain uses TRBV27 and TRBJ1-1, with 11 nucleotides matching TRBD1. Unmatched junction bases numbered 5, after V lost 4 bases and J lost 4 bases. Germline CDR1 reads MNHEY; CDR2 reads SMNVEV (reference sequence). The CDR3 spans 15 residues.

The chain uses TRBV28 and TRBJ1-2; TRBD1 aligns across 10 bases. From germline, CDR1 is MDHEN and CDR2 SYDVKM. The CDR3 has 15 amino acids. V lost 5 bases to trimming and J lost 6 bases; unmatched junction nucleotides: 9. This chain's CDR3 is CASSLPGTGAHGYTF. The CDR3 DNA sequence: TGTGCCAGCAGTCTACCCGGGACAGGGGCTCATGGCTACACCTTC.

This rearrangement joins TRBV2 to TRBJ2-1; 7 positions match TRBD1. This CDR3 has 15 residues. V lost 10 bases to trimming and J lost 0 bases; unmatched junction nucleotides: 9. CDR1 SNHLY and CDR2 FYNNEI come from the germline V gene. This CDR3 is CATGKQGFSYNEQFF. In DNA form, the CDR3 reads TGTGCCACCGGCAAACAGGGGTTCTCCTACAATGAGCAGTTCTTC. The entire variable domain, with the rest obtained from reference TRBV2 and TRBJ2-1, is as follows: EPEVTQTPSHQVTQMGQEVILRCVPISNHLYFYWYRQILGQKVEFLVSFYNNEISEKSEIFDDQFSVERPDGSNFTLKIRSTKLEDSAMYFCATGKQGFSYNEQFFGPGTRLTVL.

V and J are TRBV29-1 and TRBJ2-5; a possible D gene is TRBD1 (5 bases). The CDR3 extends over 11 amino acids. V was pared by 7 bases and J by 3 bases, with 9 bases between. Germline lookup yields CDR1 SQVTM and CDR2 ANQGSEA. CDR3 nucleotides: TGCAGCGGGGGCATTAAAGAGACCCAGTACTTC. It translates to CSGGIKETQYF.

This chain links TRBV7-9 with TRBJ2-2; D is unresolved. CDR3 size: 15 residues. V lost 1 base to trimming and J lost 4 bases, with 10 bases between them. CDR1 is SEHNR and CDR2 is FQNEAQ in the germline V gene (reference sequence). CDR3 residues: CASSLVSGFTGELFF. The CDR3 nucleotides are TGTGCCAGCAGCTTAGTCTCAGGATTCACCGGGGAGCTGTTTTTT.